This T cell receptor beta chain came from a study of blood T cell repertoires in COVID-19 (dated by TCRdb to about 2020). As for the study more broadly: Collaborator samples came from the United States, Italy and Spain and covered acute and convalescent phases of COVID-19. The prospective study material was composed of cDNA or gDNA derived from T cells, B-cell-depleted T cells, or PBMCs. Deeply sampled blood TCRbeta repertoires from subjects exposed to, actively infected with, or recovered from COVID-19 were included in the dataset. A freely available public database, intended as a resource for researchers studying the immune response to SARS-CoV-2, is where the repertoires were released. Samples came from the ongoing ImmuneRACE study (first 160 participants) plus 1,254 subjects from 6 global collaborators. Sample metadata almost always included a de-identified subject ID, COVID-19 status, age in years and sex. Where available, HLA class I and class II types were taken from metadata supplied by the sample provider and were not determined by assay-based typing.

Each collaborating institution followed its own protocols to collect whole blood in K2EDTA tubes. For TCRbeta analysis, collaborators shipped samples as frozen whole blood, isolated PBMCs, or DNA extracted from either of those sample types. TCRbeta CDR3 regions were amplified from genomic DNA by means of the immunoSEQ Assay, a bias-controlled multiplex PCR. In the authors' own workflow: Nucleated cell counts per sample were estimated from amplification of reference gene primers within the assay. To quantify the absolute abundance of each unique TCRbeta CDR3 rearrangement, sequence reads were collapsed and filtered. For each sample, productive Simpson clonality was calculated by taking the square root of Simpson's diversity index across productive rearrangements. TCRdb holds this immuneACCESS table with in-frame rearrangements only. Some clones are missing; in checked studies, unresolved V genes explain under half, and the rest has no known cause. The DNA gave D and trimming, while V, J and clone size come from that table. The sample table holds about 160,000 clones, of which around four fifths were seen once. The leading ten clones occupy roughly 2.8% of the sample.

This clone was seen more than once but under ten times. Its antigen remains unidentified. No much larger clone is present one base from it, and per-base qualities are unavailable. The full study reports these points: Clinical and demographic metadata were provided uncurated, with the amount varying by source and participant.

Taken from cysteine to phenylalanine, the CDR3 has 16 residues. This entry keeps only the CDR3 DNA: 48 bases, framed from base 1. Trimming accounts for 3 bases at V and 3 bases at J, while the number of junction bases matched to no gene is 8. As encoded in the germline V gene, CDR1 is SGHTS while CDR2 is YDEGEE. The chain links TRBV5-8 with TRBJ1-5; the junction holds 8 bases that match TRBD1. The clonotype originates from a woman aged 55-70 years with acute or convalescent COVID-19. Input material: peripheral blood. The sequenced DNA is TGTGCCAGCAGCTCCCGACAGGGGCTAAACAATCAGCCCCAGCATTTT. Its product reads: CASSSRQGLNNQPQHF.